One and the same sample provided the 5 T cell receptor beta chains below, sequenced in a study of cytomegalovirus exposure and HLA in healthy donors. A multiplex PCR was run with 60 Vbeta primers and 13 Jbeta primers. Only in-frame clones appear in the TCRdb table, and some are missing; sequencing was by immunoSEQ multiplex PCR. The sample lists around 140,000 clones, around 77% occurring once. The sample comprised PBMCs. Source of these receptors: a male donor in good health and CMV-seropositive.

This chain connects TRBV5-1 to TRBJ2-5; 10 positions match TRBD2. The J call may be in error: the DNA end matches TRBJ2-7 better. The CDR3 is 15 residues long. CDR1 and CDR2 from the germline V gene are SGHRS and YFSETQ. The CDR3 bases are TGCGCCAGCAGCTTGGGTACTAGCGGGGAATACGAGCAGTACTTC. Amino acid sequence: CASSLGTSGEYEQYF.

This clone occurred a few times. The chain carries TRBV5-4 and TRBJ1-1, with 7 bases aligning to TRBD1. V lost 3 bases and J lost 0; bases outside the gene matches: 5. Germline CDR1 is SGHNT and CDR2 is YYREEE (reference sequence). The CDR3 contains 15 residues. The CDR3 spells CASSSGTEVNTEAFF. The CDR3 bases are TGTGCCAGCAGCTCCGGGACAGAAGTGAACACTGAAGCTTTCTTT.

The rearrangement uses TRBV7-2 and TRBJ2-7; 11 bases map to TRBD2. Germline V gives CDR1 SGHTA, CDR2 FQGNSA. This CDR3 contains 16 residues. The V segment lost 5 bases and the J segment 4 bases; nucleotides outside the gene matches: 10. This chain's CDR3 is CASSLSSGGEQYEQYF. CDR3 bases: TGTGCCAGCAGCCTGAGTAGCGGGGGGGAACAGTACGAGCAGTACTTC. The complete variable domain, with remaining parts taken from reference TRBV7-2 and TRBJ2-7, reads GAGVSQSPSNKVTEKGKDVELRCDPISGHTALYWYRQSLGQGLEFLIYFQGNSAPDKSGLPSDRFSAERTGGSVSTLTIQRTQQEDSAVYLCASSLSSGGEQYEQYFGPGTRLTVT.

This chain uses TRBV6-5 with TRBJ1-1; 7 bases match TRBD1. The CDR3 contains 16 residues. The ends lost 2 bases at V and 2 bases at J; junction bases unmatched: 8. CDR1 is MNHEY, CDR2 SVGAGI, per germline. The CDR3 is CASSYQRRDRNTEAFF. The CDR3 region has the DNA TGTGCCAGCAGTTACCAGCGCCGGGACAGAAACACTGAAGCTTTCTTT.

This chain links TRBV10-2 with TRBJ2-7, with D perhaps TRBD2 (5 bases). Per germline, CDR1 WSHSY and CDR2 SAAADI. Trimming took off 7 bases at V and 5 bases at J, with 21 bases between the two ends. There are 15 residues in the CDR3. DNA for the CDR3: TGCGCCAGCAACCCGGCGGGCGGAAGTTGGAACGAGCAGTACTTC. Translated: CASNPAGGSWNEQYF.